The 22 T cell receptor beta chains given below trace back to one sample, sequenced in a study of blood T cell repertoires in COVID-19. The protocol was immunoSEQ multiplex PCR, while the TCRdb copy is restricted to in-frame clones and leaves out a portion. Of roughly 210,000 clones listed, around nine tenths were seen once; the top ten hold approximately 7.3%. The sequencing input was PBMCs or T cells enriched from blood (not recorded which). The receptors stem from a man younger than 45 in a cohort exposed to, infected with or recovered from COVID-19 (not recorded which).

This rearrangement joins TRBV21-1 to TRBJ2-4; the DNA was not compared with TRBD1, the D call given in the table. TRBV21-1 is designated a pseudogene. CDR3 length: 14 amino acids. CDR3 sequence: CASSYLRQGDIQYF. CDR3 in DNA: TGTGCCAGCAGCTACCTTCGACAGGGAGACATTCAGTACTTC.

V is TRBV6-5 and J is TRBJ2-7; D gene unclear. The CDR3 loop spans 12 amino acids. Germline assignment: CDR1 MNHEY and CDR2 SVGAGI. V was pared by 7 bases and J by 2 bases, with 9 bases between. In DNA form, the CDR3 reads TGTGCCAGCAAGGCGGCTACCTACGAGCAGTACTTC. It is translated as CASKAATYEQYF.

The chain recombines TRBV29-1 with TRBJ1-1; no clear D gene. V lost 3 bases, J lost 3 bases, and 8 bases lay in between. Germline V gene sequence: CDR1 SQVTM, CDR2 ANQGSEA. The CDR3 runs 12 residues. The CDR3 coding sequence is TGCAGCGTTGACCCACAGCACACTGAAGCTTTCTTT. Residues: CSVDPQHTEAFF. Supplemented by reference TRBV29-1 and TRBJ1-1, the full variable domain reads SAVISQKPSRDICQRGTSLTIQCQVDSQVTMMFWYRQQPGQSLTLIATANQGSEATYESGFVIDKFPISRPNLTFSTLTVSNMSPEDSSIYLCSVDPQHTEAFFGQGTRLTVV.

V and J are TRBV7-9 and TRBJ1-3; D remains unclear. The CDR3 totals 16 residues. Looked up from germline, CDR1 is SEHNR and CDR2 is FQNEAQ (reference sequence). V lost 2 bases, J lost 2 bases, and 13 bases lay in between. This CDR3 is CASSLWRASTGNTIYF. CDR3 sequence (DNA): TGTGCCAGCAGCTTATGGAGGGCCTCGACTGGAAACACCATATATTTT.

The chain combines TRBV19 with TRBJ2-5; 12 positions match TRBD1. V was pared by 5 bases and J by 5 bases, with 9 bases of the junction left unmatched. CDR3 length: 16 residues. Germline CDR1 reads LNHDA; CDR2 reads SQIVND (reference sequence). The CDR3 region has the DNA TGTGCCAGTAGTCCAAAAGGGACAGGGGGCTTGGAGACCCAGTACTTC. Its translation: CASSPKGTGGLETQYF.

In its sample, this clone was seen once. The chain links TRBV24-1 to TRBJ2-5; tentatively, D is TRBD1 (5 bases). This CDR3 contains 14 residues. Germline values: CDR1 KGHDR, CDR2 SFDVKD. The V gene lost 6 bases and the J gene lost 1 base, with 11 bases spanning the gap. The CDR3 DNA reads TGTGCCACCAGTCCTAGGGGCCTCCAAGAGACCCAGTACTTC. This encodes CATSPRGLQETQYF.

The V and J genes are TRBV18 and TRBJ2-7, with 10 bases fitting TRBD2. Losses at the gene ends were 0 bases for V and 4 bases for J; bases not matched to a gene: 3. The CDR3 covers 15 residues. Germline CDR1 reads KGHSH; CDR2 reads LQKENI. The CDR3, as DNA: TGTGCCAGCTCACCACCCAGCGGGAGGGGTTACGAGCAGTACTTC. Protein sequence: CASSPPSGRGYEQYF.

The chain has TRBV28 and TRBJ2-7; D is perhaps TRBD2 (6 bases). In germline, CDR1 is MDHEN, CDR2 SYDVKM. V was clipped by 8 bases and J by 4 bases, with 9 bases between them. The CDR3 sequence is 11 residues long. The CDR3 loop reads CASAGSYEQYF. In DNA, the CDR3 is TGTGCCAGCGCCGGGAGTTACGAGCAGTACTTC.

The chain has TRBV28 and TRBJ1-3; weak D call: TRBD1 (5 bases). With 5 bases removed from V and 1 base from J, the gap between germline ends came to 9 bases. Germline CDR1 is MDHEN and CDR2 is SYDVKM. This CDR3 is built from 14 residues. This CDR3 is CASSVRGSGNTIYF. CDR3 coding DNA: TGTGCCAGCAGTGTAAGGGGATCTGGAAACACCATATATTTT.

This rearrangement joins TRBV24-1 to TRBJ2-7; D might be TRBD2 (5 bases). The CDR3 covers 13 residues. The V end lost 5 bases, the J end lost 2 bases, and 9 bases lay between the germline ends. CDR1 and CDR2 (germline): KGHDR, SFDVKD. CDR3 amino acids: CATSGQEAYEQYF. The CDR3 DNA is TGTGCCACCAGTGGGCAGGAGGCCTACGAGCAGTACTTC.

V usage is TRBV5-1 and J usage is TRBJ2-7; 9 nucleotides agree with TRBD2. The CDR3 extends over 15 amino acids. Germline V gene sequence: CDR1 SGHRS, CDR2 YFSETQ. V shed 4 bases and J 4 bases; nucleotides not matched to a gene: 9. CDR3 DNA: TGCGCCAGCAGCGGAACTAGCGGGCGGGAGTACGAGCAGTACTTC. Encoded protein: CASSGTSGREYEQYF.

The CDR3: CASSLSMAGSGANVLTF. The CDR3 region has the DNA TGTGCCAGCAGTTTATCAATGGCGGGCTCTGGGGCCAACGTCCTGACTTTC. V and J are TRBV27 and TRBJ2-6, with D possibly being TRBD2 (5 bases). The CDR3 consists of 17 residues. Trimming shortened V by 0 bases and J by 0 bases, and 9 bases separated the two germline ends. CDR1 and CDR2 (germline): MNHEY, SMNVEV (reference sequence).

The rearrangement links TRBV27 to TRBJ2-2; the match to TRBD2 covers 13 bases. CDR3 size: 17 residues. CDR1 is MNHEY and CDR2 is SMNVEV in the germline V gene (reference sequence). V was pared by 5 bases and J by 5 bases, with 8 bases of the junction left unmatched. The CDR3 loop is CASSPGLAGAWTGELFF. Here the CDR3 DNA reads TGTGCCAGCAGTCCAGGACTAGCGGGAGCTTGGACCGGGGAGCTGTTTTTT.

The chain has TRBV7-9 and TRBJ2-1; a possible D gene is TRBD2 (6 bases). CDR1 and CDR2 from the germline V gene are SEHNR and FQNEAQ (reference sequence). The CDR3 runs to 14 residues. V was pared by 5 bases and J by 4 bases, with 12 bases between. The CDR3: CASSPSEGYNEQFF. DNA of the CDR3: TGTGCCAGCAGCCCTAGCGAGGGGTACAATGAGCAGTTCTTC.

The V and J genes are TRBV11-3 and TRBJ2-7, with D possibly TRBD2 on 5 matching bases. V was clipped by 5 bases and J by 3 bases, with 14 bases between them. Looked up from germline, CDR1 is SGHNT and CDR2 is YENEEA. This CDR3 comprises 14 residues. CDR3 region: CASSPEDGFYEQYF. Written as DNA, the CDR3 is TGTGCCAGCAGCCCGGAGGACGGATTCTACGAGCAGTACTTC.

The CDR3 spells CAISQGTDTQYF. CDR3 DNA: TGTGCCATCAGCCAGGGGACAGATACGCAGTATTTT. V gene TRBV10-3 combines with J gene TRBJ2-3, with a tentative D call TRBD1 (6 bases). The V end was cut by 6 bases, the J end by 3 bases, with 7 bases between. The CDR3 runs 12 residues. The germline CDR1 and CDR2 sequences are ENHRY and SYGVKD.

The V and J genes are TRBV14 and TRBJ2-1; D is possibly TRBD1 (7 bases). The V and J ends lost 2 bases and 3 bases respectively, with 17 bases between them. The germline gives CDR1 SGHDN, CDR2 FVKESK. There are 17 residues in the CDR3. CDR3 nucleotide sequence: TGTGCCAGCAGCCAACTAGGTGCCCAGGGGGGCTACAATGAGCAGTTCTTC. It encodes CASSQLGAQGGYNEQFF. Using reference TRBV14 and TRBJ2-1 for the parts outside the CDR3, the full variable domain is EAGVTQFPSHSVIEKGQTVTLRCDPISGHDNLYWYRRVMGKEIKFLLHFVKESKQDESGMPNNRFLAERTGGTYSTLKVQPAELEDSGVYFCASSQLGAQGGYNEQFFGPGTRLTVL.

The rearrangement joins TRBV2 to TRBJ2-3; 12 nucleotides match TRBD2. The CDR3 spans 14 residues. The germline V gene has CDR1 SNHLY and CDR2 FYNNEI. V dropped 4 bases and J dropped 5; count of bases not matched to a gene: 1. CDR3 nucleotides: TGTGCCAGCAGTGCGGGACTAGCGGGAGATACGCAGTATTTT. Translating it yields CASSAGLAGDTQYF. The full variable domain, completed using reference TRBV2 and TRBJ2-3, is EPEVTQTPSHQVTQMGQEVILRCVPISNHLYFYWYRQILGQKVEFLVSFYNNEISEKSEIFDDQFSVERPDGSNFTLKIRSTKLEDSAMYFCASSAGLAGDTQYFGPGTRLTVL.

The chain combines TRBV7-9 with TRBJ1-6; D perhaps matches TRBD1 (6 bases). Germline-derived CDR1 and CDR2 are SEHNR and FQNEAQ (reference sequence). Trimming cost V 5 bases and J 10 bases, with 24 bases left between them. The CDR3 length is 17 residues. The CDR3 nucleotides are TGTGCCAGCAGCCTTACTTTACGTCAGGGGTGGAAATCACCCCTCCACTTT. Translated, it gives CASSLTLRQGWKSPLHF. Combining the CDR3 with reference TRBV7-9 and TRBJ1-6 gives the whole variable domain DTGVSQNPRHKITKRGQNVTFRCDPISEHNRLYWYRQTLGQGPEFLTYFQNEAQLEKSRLLSDRFSAERPKGSFSTLEIQRTEQGDSAMYLCASSLTLRQGWKSPLHFGNGTRLTVT.

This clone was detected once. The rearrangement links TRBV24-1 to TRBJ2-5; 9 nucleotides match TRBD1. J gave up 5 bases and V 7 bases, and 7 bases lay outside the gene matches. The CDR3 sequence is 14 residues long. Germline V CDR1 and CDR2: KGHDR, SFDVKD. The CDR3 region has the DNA TGTGCCACCAGCTCGGGACAGGGCCTGGAGACCCAGTACTTC. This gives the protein CATSSGQGLETQYF.

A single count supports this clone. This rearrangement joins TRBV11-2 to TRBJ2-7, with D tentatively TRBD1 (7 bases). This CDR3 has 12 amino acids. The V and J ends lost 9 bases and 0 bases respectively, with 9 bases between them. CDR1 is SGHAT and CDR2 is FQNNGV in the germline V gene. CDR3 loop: CASQGGSYEQYF. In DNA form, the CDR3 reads TGTGCCAGTCAGGGGGGCTCCTACGAGCAGTACTTC. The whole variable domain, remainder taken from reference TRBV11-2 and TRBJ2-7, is EAGVAQSPRYKIIEKRQSVAFWCNPISGHATLYWYQQILGQGPKLLIQFQNNGVVDDSQLPKDRFSAERLKGVDSTLKIQPAKLEDSAVYLCASQGGSYEQYFGPGTRLTVT.

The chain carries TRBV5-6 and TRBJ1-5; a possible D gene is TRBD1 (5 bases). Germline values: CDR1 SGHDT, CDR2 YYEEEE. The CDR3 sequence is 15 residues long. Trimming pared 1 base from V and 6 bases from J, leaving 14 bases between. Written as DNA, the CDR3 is TGTGCCAGCAGCTTGCTCGGGGGGGAAAGTCAGCCCCAGCATTTT. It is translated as CASSLLGGESQPQHF.